One T cell receptor beta chain is described in this entry. The antigen remains undetermined. The data derive from a study of cytomegalovirus exposure and HLA in healthy donors. This CDR3 is 15 amino acids long. Germline CDR1 reads ENHRY; CDR2 reads SYGVKD. Study findings and constraints: CMV serostatus was the sole immune exposure information available. Analyzed later, most CMV-associated TCR beta chains appeared HLA-restricted. Among TCR beta chains of equal frequency, HLA-associated ones were more clonally expanded in a later analysis. For TCR beta chains, V- and J-gene trimming was later linked to a missense DCLRE1C variant.

PCR amplification relied on 60 Vbeta primers (plus 13 Jbeta primers). Assay: immunoSEQ multiplex PCR; the TCRdb copy retains only in-frame clones and omits some. In the table there are approximately 160,000 clones, 76% of which are singletons. This sequence originates from a female donor in good health and CMV-seronegative. V gene TRBV10-3 combines with J gene TRBJ2-5; D perhaps matches TRBD1 (6 bases). The end of the DNA aligns better with TRBJ2-7, so the J call may be wrong. Material: PBMCs. The CDR3 reads CAISTGHLGPYEQYF. CDR3 DNA: TGTGCCATCAGTACGGGACACCTAGGGCCCTACGAGCAGTACTTC.